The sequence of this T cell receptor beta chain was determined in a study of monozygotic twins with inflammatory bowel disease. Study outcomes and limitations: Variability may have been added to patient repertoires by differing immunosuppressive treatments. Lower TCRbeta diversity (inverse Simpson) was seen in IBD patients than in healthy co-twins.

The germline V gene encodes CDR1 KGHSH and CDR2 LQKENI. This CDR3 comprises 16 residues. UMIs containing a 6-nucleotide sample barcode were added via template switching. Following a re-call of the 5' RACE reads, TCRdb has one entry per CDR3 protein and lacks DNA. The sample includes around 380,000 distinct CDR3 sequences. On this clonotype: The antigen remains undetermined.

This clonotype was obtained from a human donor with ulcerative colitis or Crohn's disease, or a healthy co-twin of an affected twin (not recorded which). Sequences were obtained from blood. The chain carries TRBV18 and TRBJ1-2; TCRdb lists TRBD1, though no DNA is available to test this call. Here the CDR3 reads CASSPSGVEVGYGYTF.